This TCR beta chain originates from a study of control samples from healthy donors and cancer patients. This CDR3 spans 14 amino acids. Per the germline V gene, CDR1 is SNHLY and CDR2 is FYNNEI. V was shortened by 3 bases and J by 7 bases, with 13 bases between the two germline ends. Sequencing used immunoSEQ multiplex PCR; TCRdb keeps in-frame clones, though not all of them. The sample shows around 170,000 clones, roughly 90% of them seen only once. The TCR was taken from a woman aged 30 to 39 in good health. The source material was blood. The rearrangement links TRBV2 to TRBJ1-3, with D maybe TRBD1 (6 bases). The CDR3 sequence is CASSDQQGENTIYF. CDR3 in DNA: TGTGCCAGCAGTGACCAACAGGGTGAGAACACCATATATTTT. The complete variable domain, with remaining parts taken from reference TRBV2 and TRBJ1-3, reads EPEVTQTPSHQVTQMGQEVILRCVPISNHLYFYWYRQILGQKVEFLVSFYNNEISEKSEIFDDQFSVERPDGSNFTLKIRSTKLEDSAMYFCASSDQQGENTIYFGEGSWLTVV.